These T cell receptor beta chains were read from a single sample in a study of blood T cell repertoires in COVID-19. TCRdb's copy holds only in-frame clones and misses some; the assay was immunoSEQ multiplex PCR. The data hold more than 85,000 clones, with 86% observed a single time. Sequencing used PBMCs or T cells enriched from blood (not recorded which). Source of these receptors: a woman aged 45-60 years who had recovered from COVID-19. Both conserved end residues are part of each CDR3. Fields, in order: clone size, V gene, D gene, J gene, CDR3 protein, CDR3 DNA. The D gene is left open where the match is weak. A clone size is listed for some rows: how often the clone was seen (once, few, many), or a class if it is expanded.

size: NA
V: TRBV7-8
D: NA
J: TRBJ2-3
CDR3: CASSLLGTQYF
DNA: TGTGCCAGCAGCTTACTAGGTACGCAGTATTTT

size: NA
V: TRBV21-1
D: NA
J: TRBJ2-5
CDR3: CASPQTSGEAGPAGTQYF
DNA: TGTGCCAGCCCTCAAACCTCAGGGGAAGCGGGGCCGGCGGGTACCCAGTACTTC

size: many
V: TRBV19
D: NA
J: TRBJ2-2
CDR3: CATLPGYTGELFF
DNA: TGTGCCACCCTCCCGGGGTACACCGGGGAGCTGTTTTTT

size: NA
V: TRBV19
D: NA
J: TRBJ2-1
CDR3: CASREDGGNEQFF
DNA: TGTGCCAGTAGAGAGGACGGGGGCAATGAGCAGTTCTTC

size: NA
V: TRBV11-1
D: TRBD1
J: TRBJ1-1
CDR3: CASSLLQGAEAFF
DNA: TGTGCCAGCAGCCTATTACAGGGGGCTGAAGCTTTCTTT

size: NA
V: TRBV6-6
D: NA
J: TRBJ1-6
CDR3: CASSRQMSSYNSPLHF
DNA: TGTGCCAGCAGTCGACAAATGAGCTCCTATAATTCACCCCTCCACTTT

size: NA
V: TRBV28
D: NA
J: TRBJ2-7
CDR3: CASSLGLGSISYEQYF
DNA: TGTGCCAGCAGTTTAGGGCTGGGCTCTATCTCCTACGAGCAGTACTTC

size: NA
V: TRBV5-6
D: TRBD1
J: TRBJ1-6
CDR3: CASSPGTGNSPLHF
DNA: TGTGCCAGCAGCCCCGGGACAGGGAATTCACCCCTCCACTTT

size: NA
V: TRBV5-1
D: NA
J: TRBJ2-5
CDR3: CASSLPTGLSGETQYF
DNA: TGCGCCAGCAGCTTGCCGACAGGTCTTTCAGGGGAGACCCAGTACTTC

size: NA
V: TRBV5-1
D: TRBD1
J: TRBJ1-4
CDR3: CASSRGTGPEKLFF
DNA: TGCGCCAGCAGTCGCGGGACAGGGCCTGAAAAACTGTTTTTT

size: NA
V: TRBV7-8
D: NA
J: TRBJ1-1
CDR3: CASSLATGGTEAFF
DNA: TGTGCCAGCAGCTTAGCCACGGGAGGCACTGAAGCTTTCTTT

size: NA
V: TRBV10-2
D: NA
J: TRBJ2-6
CDR3: CASSPSGANVLTF
DNA: TGCGCCAGCAGTCCATCTGGGGCCAACGTCCTGACTTTC

size: few
V: TRBV4-1
D: NA
J: TRBJ1-1
CDR3: CASSQDLSSAFF
DNA: TGCGCCAGCAGCCAAGATCTAAGTTCGGCTTTCTTT

size: NA
V: TRBV9
D: NA
J: TRBJ2-7
CDR3: CASSVSVNSYEQYF
DNA: TGTGCCAGCAGCGTATCGGTTAACTCCTACGAGCAGTACTTC

size: NA
V: TRBV11-2
D: NA
J: TRBJ1-5
CDR3: CASSPDTSYQPQHF
DNA: TGTGCCAGCAGCCCCGACACTTCTTATCAGCCCCAGCATTTT

size: NA
V: TRBV5-5
D: TRBD1
J: TRBJ2-1
CDR3: CASSVRPGQGVNEQFF
DNA: TGTGCCAGCAGCGTTCGACCGGGACAGGGTGTCAATGAGCAGTTCTTC

size: NA
V: TRBV7-9
D: NA
J: TRBJ1-4
CDR3: CASSLEGTPNEKLFF
DNA: TGTGCCAGCAGCTTAGAGGGGACACCTAATGAAAAACTGTTTTTT

size: NA
V: TRBV10-3
D: NA
J: TRBJ2-6
CDR3: CAISPGESGANVLTF
DNA: TGTGCCATCAGTCCAGGGGAGTCCGGGGCCAACGTCCTGACTTTC

size: NA
V: TRBV24-1
D: TRBD1
J: TRBJ1-3
CDR3: CATSDSRMTGSGNTIYF
DNA: TGTGCCACCAGTGATAGCCGAATGACAGGGTCTGGAAACACCATATATTTT

size: NA
V: TRBV11-3
D: TRBD1
J: TRBJ2-3
CDR3: CASSEGTGVSDTQYF
DNA: TGTGCCAGCAGCGAGGGGACAGGGGTTTCAGATACGCAGTATTTT

size: NA
V: TRBV28
D: NA
J: TRBJ1-2
CDR3: CASSVPNNYGYTF
DNA: TGTGCCAGCAGTGTCCCCAATAACTATGGCTACACCTTC

size: NA
V: TRBV27
D: NA
J: TRBJ2-5
CDR3: CASSLPTRLQTQYF
DNA: TGTGCCAGCAGTCTCCCGACAAGGCTCCAGACCCAGTACTTC

size: few
V: TRBV5-4
D: NA
J: TRBJ2-7
CDR3: CASSLAGVDMGEQYF
DNA: TGTGCCAGCAGCTTGGCAGGGGTAGACATGGGCGAGCAGTACTTC

size: NA
V: TRBV19
D: NA
J: TRBJ2-2
CDR3: CASLRTANTGELFF
DNA: TGTGCCAGCCTGAGGACAGCGAACACCGGGGAGCTGTTTTTT

size: NA
V: TRBV24-1
D: NA
J: TRBJ1-3
CDR3: CATSDLADGGNTIYF
DNA: TGTGCCACCAGTGATTTAGCGGATGGAGGAAACACCATATATTTT

size: NA
V: TRBV7-3
D: TRBD2
J: TRBJ2-2
CDR3: CASSSTSGSGGELFF
DNA: TGTGCCAGCAGCTCTACTAGCGGGAGTGGCGGGGAGCTGTTTTTT

size: NA
V: TRBV6-4
D: NA
J: TRBJ2-1
CDR3: CASSEAGTGNEQFF
DNA: TGTGCCAGCAGTGAGGCGGGAACGGGGAATGAGCAGTTCTTC

size: NA
V: TRBV7-9
D: TRBD2
J: TRBJ2-5
CDR3: CASSRPGGAETQYF
DNA: TGTGCCAGCAGCCGCCCCGGGGGGGCGGAGACCCAGTACTTC

size: NA
V: TRBV15
D: NA
J: TRBJ2-7
CDR3: CATSGGGGFREQYF
DNA: TGTGCCACCAGCGGGGGCGGGGGTTTCCGCGAGCAGTACTTC

size: NA
V: TRBV28
D: NA
J: TRBJ2-2
CDR3: CASSLGRVTGELFF
DNA: TGTGCCAGCAGTTTAGGCAGGGTAACCGGGGAGCTGTTTTTT

size: NA
V: TRBV7-9
D: NA
J: TRBJ2-5
CDR3: CASSQWTAYQETQYF
DNA: TGTGCCAGCAGCCAATGGACTGCTTACCAAGAGACCCAGTACTTC